This T cell receptor (beta chain) was recorded in a study of Ad26.COV2.S vaccination and SARS-CoV-2 variants. Study-level background: Enrolled in COV1001, the donor was in the Ad26.COV2.S trial arm, which received the vaccine.

Libraries were prepared by immunoSEQ multiplex PCR; TCRdb keeps only in-frame clonotypes and omits some of them. This repertoire shows about 420,000 clones, over 75% found once; its top ten account for around 3.6%. Treatment noted: roughly 20 received Ad26.COV2.S at low or high dose, single or two shots; about 5 received placebo; per-sample allocation not given. Sampling was performed 63 days after the first vaccine or placebo injection. Cohort 1b enrolled adults aged 18-55 years in Boston. The clonotype was recovered from a person between 18 and 59 years old who received the Ad26.COV2.S COVID-19 vaccine or a placebo. Specimen: peripheral blood, collected in a trial of Ad26.COV2.S vaccine versus placebo.

CDR3 in amino acids: CAISGASGANYGYTF. The CDR3 DNA reads as TGTGCCATCAGTGGGGCGAGTGGTGCCAACTATGGCTACACCTTC. The chain joins TRBV10-3 to TRBJ1-2; D ambiguous. Germline V gene sequence: CDR1 ENHRY, CDR2 SYGVKD. The CDR3 covers 15 residues. V gave up 4 bases and J gave up 2 bases, with 14 bases separating them.